The next 8 T cell receptor beta chains were all read from a single sample in a study of shared clonotypes between healthy human individuals. Naive CD8 cells lacked CD45RO, underwent positive selection for CCR7 and left out terminally differentiated effector memory CD45RA+ cells. TCRdb's copy holds only in-frame clones and misses some; the assay was immunoSEQ multiplex PCR. The sample consists of 560,000 or so clones, about 95% of them appearing once. Sequences were obtained from naive CD8+ T cells sorted from blood. All receptors come from a woman under 40 in good health.

In its sample, this clone was seen once. The genes are TRBV15 and TRBJ1-3; a weak D match, TRBD1 (6 bases). Looked up from germline, CDR1 is LNHNV and CDR2 is YYDKDF (reference sequence). V gave up 2 bases and J gave up 0 bases, with 11 bases separating them. The CDR3 has 16 residues. CDR3 sequence reads: CATSRSTGFSGNTIYF. The CDR3 DNA reads as TGTGCCACCAGCAGATCGACAGGATTCTCTGGAAACACCATATATTTT.

Regarding this clone: Other DNA sequences from this sample encode an identical CDR3 as well. This chain joins TRBV27 and TRBJ2-4; 7 positions match TRBD1. The J segment lost 3 bases and the V segment lost 2 bases, leaving 1 base of the junction unmatched. This CDR3 has 14 residues. From germline, CDR1 is MNHEY and CDR2 SMNVEV (reference sequence). The CDR3 DNA reads TGTGCCAGCAGTTTACGGGACAGCAAAAACATTCAGTACTTC. It is translated as CASSLRDSKNIQYF.

The chain is built from TRBV6-5 and TRBJ2-7; 9 nucleotides match TRBD1. In germline, CDR1 is MNHEY, CDR2 SVGAGI. The CDR3 is 14 amino acids. The V gene end was trimmed by 1 base and the J gene end by 5 bases; junction bases not matched to a gene: 3. This chain's CDR3 is CASSYYRQGDEQYF. The CDR3 DNA reads as TGTGCCAGCAGTTACTATCGACAGGGGGACGAGCAGTACTTC.

CDR3 nucleotide sequence: TGTGCCAGCAGTGGGGTGGGACTAAGCGAGCAGTACTTC. Amino acids: CASSGVGLSEQYF. V is TRBV25-1 and J is TRBJ2-7; 7 positions agree with TRBD2. The germline V gene encodes CDR1 MGHDK and CDR2 SYGVNS. This CDR3 has 13 amino acids. V lost 4 bases and J lost 6; bases outside the gene matches: 6.

The chain links TRBV7-9 to TRBJ1-1; D unclear. This CDR3 is built from 12 residues. V gave up 3 bases and J gave up 6 bases, with 8 bases separating them. Germline loops: CDR1 SEHNR, CDR2 FQNEAQ (reference sequence). The CDR3: CASSLGFPEAFF. The DNA for the CDR3 is TGTGCCAGCAGCTTGGGGTTCCCTGAAGCTTTCTTT.

This clone has only one observation. The V and J genes are TRBV28 and TRBJ2-3; a possible D gene is TRBD1 (6 bases). This CDR3 contains 12 residues. CDR1 MDHEN and CDR2 SYDVKM come from the germline V gene. CDR3 sequence: CASTGDTDTQYF. CDR3 nucleotide sequence: TGTGCATCGACAGGAGACACAGATACGCAGTATTTT.

The V gene is TRBV5-1, the J gene TRBJ2-7; D is perhaps TRBD2 (6 bases). Trimming shortened V by 4 bases and J by 2 bases, and 16 bases separated the two germline ends. Germline V gene data show CDR1 as SGHRS and CDR2 as YFSETQ. This CDR3 is built from 15 residues. The CDR3, as DNA: TGCGCCAGCAGCCCACTAGCCAAACCCGCCTACGAGCAGTACTTC. This translates into CASSPLAKPAYEQYF.

CDR3 bases: TGTGCCAGCAGCCCCCCGGACAGGGCAGATACGCAGTATTTT. This translates into CASSPPDRADTQYF. V gene TRBV7-9 combines with J gene TRBJ2-3; TRBD1 agrees at 8 bases. Looked up from germline, CDR1 is SEHNR and CDR2 is FQNEAQ (reference sequence). There are 14 residues in the CDR3. V gave up 5 bases and J gave up 4 bases; unmatched junction bases: 5.